This TCR beta chain was recovered during a study of cytomegalovirus exposure and HLA in healthy donors. Points from the study as a whole: In vitro assays verified that three CMV-associated chains recognized CMV antigens specifically. Whilst most TCR sequences proved rare, a subset of public TCRs occurred across many donors.

The CDR3 has 13 residues. Germline V gene sequence: CDR1 SGHRS, CDR2 YFSETQ. The germline V and J ends were trimmed by 3 bases and 5 bases, with 11 bases remaining between them. 13 Jbeta primers and 60 Vbeta primers were used for the PCR. Sequenced by immunoSEQ multiplex PCR; TCRdb stores in-frame clones only, minus some. The sample lists approximately 110,000 clones; around 80% were seen once. These donors counted as nominally healthy when sampled, but unrecorded immune exposures were likely. This clone appeared a few times. The antigen is undetermined. The clonotype originates from a middle-aged woman in good health and CMV-seronegative. The chain has TRBV5-1 and TRBJ1-1, with D perhaps matching TRBD1 (6 bases). The sample was PBMCs. This CDR3 is CASSSRQDTEAFF. The CDR3 bases are TGCGCCAGCAGCTCGAGACAGGATACTGAAGCTTTCTTT.